The next 30 T cell receptor beta chains were all read from a single sample in a study of blood T cell repertoires in COVID-19. Clones were sequenced by immunoSEQ multiplex PCR, and TCRdb holds only the in-frame ones, with some missing. The sample carries about 160,000 clones, around 84% recorded once. Source material: PBMCs or T cells enriched from blood (not recorded which). The receptors derive from a man aged 50-60 years who had recovered from COVID-19.

The count of this clone is one. The V and J genes are TRBV5-1 and TRBJ1-3; D might be TRBD1 (6 bases). V was shortened by 4 bases and J by 1 base, with 9 bases between the two germline ends. Germline V gene lookup returns CDR1 SGHRS and CDR2 YFSETQ. The CDR3 is made up of 14 amino acids. In nucleotides, the CDR3 is TGCGCCAGCAGCGTTACAGGGTCTGGAAACACCATATATTTT. Its translation: CASSVTGSGNTIYF.

The chain joins TRBV21-1 to TRBJ1-5; TRBD1 is taken as the D call from the table, unchecked against the DNA. TRBV21-1 is deemed a pseudogene. The CDR3 length is 13 residues. CDR3: CASSKPGNQPQHF. CDR3 DNA: TGTGCCAGCAGCAAGCCAGGGAATCAGCCCCAGCATTTT.

This clone was seen only a few times. This sequence joins TRBV7-6 and TRBJ1-1; D gene ambiguous. The germline CDR1 and CDR2 sequences are SGHVS and FNYEAQ. Deletions cut 5 bases from V and 3 bases from J, with 10 bases between. The CDR3 covers 13 residues. Written as DNA, the CDR3 is TGTGCCAGCAGCCCCCAGGATTACACTGAAGCTTTCTTT. Amino acids: CASSPQDYTEAFF.

The chain combines TRBV18 with TRBJ2-5; D ambiguous. V lost 3 bases and J 2 bases, leaving 10 bases between the germline ends. Germline loops: CDR1 KGHSH, CDR2 LQKENI. This CDR3 has 14 amino acids. The CDR3 nucleotides read TGTGCCAGCTCACCCCCCGAGAAGCAAGAGACCCAGTACTTC. Protein product: CASSPPEKQETQYF.

This sequence joins TRBV24-1 and TRBJ1-4, with 9 bases identical to TRBD1. The V and J ends lost 9 bases and 4 bases, in that order; junction bases with no gene match: 8. CDR1 is KGHDR, CDR2 SFDVKD, per germline. CDR3 size: 15 residues. CDR3 sequence reads: CATGGQGPVNEKLFF. The DNA for the CDR3 is TGTGCCACCGGGGGACAGGGCCCCGTTAATGAAAAACTGTTTTTT.

This chain uses TRBV7-9 with TRBJ1-5, with a tentative D call TRBD1 (6 bases). The V gene lost 4 bases and the J gene lost 0 bases, with 10 bases spanning the gap. The CDR3 loop spans 15 amino acids. The germline CDR1 and CDR2 sequences are SEHNR and FQNEAQ (reference sequence). The CDR3 DNA reads TGTGCCAGCAGCTATGGACAGTCTAGCAATCAGCCCCAGCATTTT. Protein product: CASSYGQSSNQPQHF. The full variable domain, completed using reference TRBV7-9 and TRBJ1-5, is DTGVSQNPRHKITKRGQNVTFRCDPISEHNRLYWYRQTLGQGPEFLTYFQNEAQLEKSRLLSDRFSAERPKGSFSTLEIQRTEQGDSAMYLCASSYGQSSNQPQHFGDGTRLSIL.

The genes are TRBV19 and TRBJ1-5; TRBD1 might be the D (5 bases). CDR1 and CDR2 (germline): LNHDA, SQIVND (reference sequence). CDR3 length: 14 amino acids. The ends were cut back, 3 bases at V and 5 bases at J, with 11 bases in the middle. DNA of the CDR3: TGTGCCAGTAGTATGTGGGGGGGAGATCAGCCCCAGCATTTT. Translation gives CASSMWGGDQPQHF.

CDR3 nucleotides: TGTGCCAGCAGCAAAAAGGGACCAGGGGACCTCTACGAGCAGTACTTC. As protein: CASSKKGPGDLYEQYF. The gene calls are TRBV7-9 and TRBJ2-7, with TRBD1 as a possible D gene (6 bases). This CDR3 spans 16 amino acids. The germline CDR1 and CDR2 sequences are SEHNR and FQNEAQ (reference sequence). V lost 5 bases and J 3 bases, leaving 20 bases between the germline ends.

The chain links TRBV7-2 to TRBJ2-2, with D possibly being TRBD1 (5 bases). Trimming left V 5 bases short and J 1 base short, with 8 bases between. This CDR3 has 14 residues. CDR1 is SGHTA, CDR2 FQGNSA, per germline. The CDR3 nucleotides read TGTGCCAGCAGCATAGGACAGAACACCGGGGAGCTGTTTTTT. Its translation: CASSIGQNTGELFF.

V usage is TRBV5-5 and J usage is TRBJ1-5; 8 nucleotides line up with TRBD1. Losses at the gene ends were 2 bases for V and 7 bases for J; bases not matched to a gene: 2. The CDR3 loop spans 13 amino acids. Germline CDR1 reads SGHKS; CDR2 reads YYEKEE (reference sequence). In nucleotides, the CDR3 is TGTGCCAGCAGCTTTGACAGGGGACAGCCCCAGCATTTT. The encoded protein is CASSFDRGQPQHF.

This sequence joins TRBV11-1 and TRBJ2-5; D is unclear. There are 13 residues in the CDR3. The V gene lost 2 bases and the J gene lost 9 bases, with 13 bases spanning the gap. Germline loops: CDR1 SGHAT, CDR2 FQDESV (reference sequence). CDR3 sequence (DNA): TGTGCCAGCAGCTTAAGCAGCGTTTTGTCCCAGTACTTC. This gives the protein CASSLSSVLSQYF.

The chain links TRBV5-4 to TRBJ2-7; the match to TRBD1 covers 7 bases. CDR3 size: 15 residues. Germline assignment: CDR1 SGHNT and CDR2 YYREEE (reference sequence). V was clipped by 4 bases and J by 0 bases; unmatched bases: 7. Here the CDR3 reads CASSPGRDSSYEQYF. CDR3 in DNA: TGTGCCAGCAGCCCAGGCCGGGACAGCTCCTACGAGCAGTACTTC.

V usage is TRBV29-1 and J usage is TRBJ1-1; D call uncertain. V was cut by 6 bases and J by 4 bases, with 18 bases left in between. Germline CDR1 and CDR2: SQVTM and ANQGSEA. This CDR3 is 14 amino acids long. In nucleotides, the CDR3 is TGCAGCGTGGCGGAGGGCGGAAGCGGCACTGAAGCTTTCTTT. Translation gives CSVAEGGSGTEAFF.

This clone was picked up one time. V and J are TRBV4-1 and TRBJ2-4; possible D gene TRBD1, 5 bases. This CDR3 has 17 amino acids. V lost 3 bases, J lost 2 bases, and 17 bases lay in between. CDR1 is MGHRA, CDR2 YSYEKL, per germline. Written as DNA, the CDR3 is TGCGCCAGCAGCCAGGCCCTCAGGGTGGGGACCAAAAACATTCAGTACTTC. Encoded protein: CASSQALRVGTKNIQYF.

V is TRBV2 and J is TRBJ2-3, with a weak D call TRBD2 (6 bases). Trimming shortened V by 6 bases and J by 0 bases, and 16 bases separated the two germline ends. The CDR3 extends over 16 amino acids. CDR1 is SNHLY and CDR2 is FYNNEI in the germline V gene. CDR3 nucleotide sequence: TGTGCCAGCAGGCGTCTTCCGGGGGTTAGCACAGATACGCAGTATTTT. This translates into CASRRLPGVSTDTQYF.

This clone came up a few times. V and J are TRBV7-3 and TRBJ1-6; TRBD1 aligns across 7 bases. The V gene end was trimmed by 5 bases and the J gene end by 7 bases; junction bases not matched to a gene: 5. The CDR3 has 14 amino acids. CDR1 is SGHTA and CDR2 is FQGTGA in the germline V gene. The CDR3 sequence is CASSKTGRNSPLHF. Here the CDR3 DNA reads TGTGCCAGCAGCAAGACAGGGAGAAATTCACCCCTCCACTTT.

This chain uses TRBV5-4 with TRBJ2-5; possibly TRBD1 for D (6 bases). Germline V lookup: CDR1 SGHNT, CDR2 YYREEE (reference sequence). The ends were cut back, 4 bases at V and 2 bases at J, with 12 bases in the middle. The CDR3 totals 14 residues. This chain's CDR3 is CASSGTGQQETQYF. For the CDR3, the DNA is TGTGCCAGCAGCGGAACAGGACAGCAAGAGACCCAGTACTTC.

This chain connects TRBV2 to TRBJ2-6; 7 bases line up with TRBD1. From germline, CDR1 is SNHLY and CDR2 FYNNEI. The V gene end was trimmed by 6 bases and the J gene end by 2 bases; junction bases not matched to a gene: 1. The CDR3 length is 14 residues. CDR3 in DNA: TGTGCCAGCAGCACAGGGGCTGGGGCCAACGTCCTGACTTTC. Protein product: CASSTGAGANVLTF.

V is TRBV7-2 and J is TRBJ1-2; D is ambiguous. The CDR3 consists of 14 residues. V shed 1 base and J shed 4 bases, with 10 bases lying between them. From germline, CDR1 is SGHTA and CDR2 FQGNSA. The CDR3 nucleotides are TGTGCCAGCAGCTTAGGCCCGGGTACCTATGGCTACACCTTC. Translating gives CASSLGPGTYGYTF.

The chain couples TRBV4-3 to TRBJ1-6; the match to TRBD1 covers 7 bases. Trimming took 3 bases from V and 9 from J; bases not matched to a gene: 8. The CDR3 covers 15 residues. The germline V gene encodes CDR1 LGHNA and CDR2 YSLEER. CDR3 loop: CASSHVDRAISPLHF. The CDR3 nucleotides read TGCGCCAGCAGCCATGTTGACAGGGCGATTTCACCCCTCCACTTT.

This chain uses TRBV7-9 with TRBJ1-6; no clear D. Trimming shortened V by 5 bases and J by 8 bases, and 22 bases separated the two germline ends. CDR1 SEHNR and CDR2 FQNEAQ come from the germline V gene (reference sequence). The CDR3 sequence is 17 residues long. The CDR3, as DNA: TGTGCCAGCAGCCTCAGTCTGATTGCGGTAATAGATTCACCCCTCCACTTT. Amino acid sequence: CASSLSLIAVIDSPLHF.

A remark on this clone: Other DNA sequences in this specimen translate into the identical CDR3. The chain links TRBV2 to TRBJ1-5, with TRBD1 matching 7 bases. This CDR3 is 14 amino acids long. The germline V gene encodes CDR1 SNHLY and CDR2 FYNNEI. Losses at the gene ends were 1 base for V and 7 bases for J; bases not matched to a gene: 4. CDR3 region: CASSEDRGGQPQHF. The CDR3 nucleotides read TGTGCCAGCAGTGAAGACAGGGGTGGGCAGCCCCAGCATTTT.

The CDR3 is CASSVDLLSSYNSPLHF. The CDR3 DNA sequence: TGTGCCAGCAGCGTAGATCTGCTTAGCTCCTATAATTCACCCCTCCACTTT. The V and J genes are TRBV9 and TRBJ1-6, with D uncertain. Germline V lookup: CDR1 SGDLS, CDR2 YYNGEE. This CDR3 region has 17 residues. V lost 0 bases, J lost 0 bases, and 10 bases lay in between.

The V gene is TRBV6-5, the J gene TRBJ1-1; D may be TRBD1 (6 bases). CDR1 is MNHEY and CDR2 is SVGAGI in the germline V gene. V lost 6 bases and J 8 bases, leaving 16 bases between the germline ends. There are 13 residues in the CDR3. The CDR3 region is CASRDRTVGEAFF. The CDR3 nucleotides are TGTGCCAGCAGGGATAGGACAGTGGGGGAAGCTTTCTTT.

The chain combines TRBV18 with TRBJ2-5; tentatively, D is TRBD2 (6 bases). Germline values: CDR1 KGHSH, CDR2 LQKENI. CDR3 length: 17 residues. The V and J ends lost 0 bases and 0 bases respectively, with 14 bases between them. CDR3 in DNA: TGTGCCAGCTCACCACCGGACGGGGGTGCGTACCAAGAGACCCAGTACTTC. Residues: CASSPPDGGAYQETQYF.

J is TRBJ2-7 and V is TRBV7-9; D possibly corresponds to TRBD2 (5 bases). V lost 2 bases, J lost 1 base, and 15 bases lay in between. CDR1 SEHNR and CDR2 FQNEAQ come from the germline V gene (reference sequence). The CDR3 runs 16 residues. CDR3 bases: TGTGCCAGCAGCTTAAACGACTGGGGAGCTTCCTACGAGCAGTACTTC. Its translation is CASSLNDWGASYEQYF.

V and J are TRBV27 and TRBJ2-7; TRBD1 agrees at 9 bases. CDR1 is MNHEY, CDR2 SMNVEV, per germline (reference sequence). With V trimmed by 5 bases and J by 3 bases, 5 bases remained unmatched. This CDR3 is 14 amino acids long. CDR3 region: CASSRDRGDYEQYF. The CDR3, as DNA: TGTGCCAGCAGTCGAGACAGGGGGGACTACGAGCAGTACTTC.

The chain uses TRBV18 and TRBJ2-6, with D possibly TRBD1 on 6 matching bases. Germline CDR1 reads KGHSH; CDR2 reads LQKENI. This CDR3 is 18 amino acids long. The V gene lost 1 base and the J gene lost 0 bases, with 13 bases spanning the gap. The CDR3 region is CASSPLRGLDSGANVLTF. The CDR3 bases are TGTGCCAGCTCACCACTCAGGGGTTTGGACTCTGGGGCCAACGTCCTGACTTTC.

CDR3 loop: CASSTTGGALGYTF. In DNA form, the CDR3 reads TGTGCCAGTAGTACCACAGGGGGCGCACTGGGCTACACCTTC. The chain carries TRBV19 and TRBJ1-2, with 9 bases matching TRBD1. V shed 4 bases, J shed 8 bases, and the junction held 8 bases outside the gene matches. CDR1 and CDR2 (germline): LNHDA, SQIVND (reference sequence). The CDR3 loop spans 14 amino acids. Full variable domain (remainder filled in from reference TRBV19 and TRBJ1-2): DGGITQSPKYLFRKEGQNVTLSCEQNLNHDAMYWYRQDPGQGLRLIYYSQIVNDFQKGDIAEGYSVSREKKESFPLTVTSAQKNPTAFYLCASSTTGGALGYTFGSGTRLTVV.

The J gene is TRBJ2-1, the V gene TRBV5-1, with 8 positions matching TRBD2. Germline loops: CDR1 SGHRS, CDR2 YFSETQ. V gave up 0 bases and J gave up 4 bases; unmatched junction bases: 3. The CDR3 length is 15 residues. CDR3 protein: CASSLGSGAYNEQFF. In nucleotides, the CDR3 is TGCGCCAGCAGCTTGGGTAGCGGGGCTTACAATGAGCAGTTCTTC.